This is a list of T cell receptor beta chains from one sample in a study of breast tumors, draining lymph nodes, adjacent tissues. TCRdb re-analysed the multiplex PCR reads in MiXCR, keeping a single row per CDR3 protein. The table shows 20,000 or so distinct CDR3 sequences, with about two thirds occurring only once. The sample was tumor-adjacent breast tissue. The source of these receptors is a female donor with breast cancer. Some clones in this sample may be carry-over from other donors' samples. Both conserved end residues are part of each CDR3. Each record gives: D gene, J gene, V gene, clone size, CDR3 length, CDR3 protein, CDR3 DNA. D genes are given only for firm matches. The size field is filled for only some rows; it gives once, few, many or a size class.

.,TRBJ2-7,TRBV2,.,13,CASSDGDTDWQYF,TGTGCCAGCAGTGACGGGGACACGGACTGGCAGTACTTC
TRBD1,TRBJ2-2,TRBV7-8,few,15,CASIYGTVNTGELFF,TGTGCCAGCATTTACGGGACAGTCAACACCGGGGAGCTGTTTTTT
TRBD2,TRBJ2-5,TRBV27,.,18,CASRPLGTSGGEAGTQYF,TGTGCCAGCAGGCCGCTTGGGACTAGCGGGGGGGAAGCCGGGACCCAGTACTTC
.,TRBJ2-2,TRBV24-1,.,15,CATSSEALDTGELFF,TGTGCCACCAGCTCTGAAGCGTTGGACACCGGGGAGCTGTTTTTT
.,TRBJ2-2,TRBV7-6,once,14,CASSLGENTGELFF,TGTGCCAGCAGCTTAGGCGAGAACACCGGGGAGCTGTTTTTT
TRBD1,TRBJ2-1,TRBV11-3,.,15,CASSWGTGGRNEQFF,TGTGCCAGCAGCTGGGGGACAGGGGGCAGGAATGAGCAGTTCTTC
TRBD2,TRBJ2-2,TRBV9,many,17,CASSVGVRGRNTGELFF,TGTGCCAGCAGCGTCGGGGTGCGGGGGAGGAACACCGGGGAGCTGTTTTTT
TRBD1,TRBJ2-3,TRBV24-1,few,14,CATKGQGSTDTQYF,TGTGCCACCAAGGGACAGGGTAGCACAGATACGCAGTATTTT
TRBD2,TRBJ2-3,TRBV24-1,.,16,CATSVGSGTTTDTQYF,TGTGCCACCAGTGTTGGTAGCGGGACGACCACAGATACGCAGTATTTT
TRBD1,TRBJ2-3,TRBV5-1,many,15,CASSRSQGSTDTQYF,TGCGCCAGCAGTCGGTCACAGGGGAGCACAGATACGCAGTATTTT
.,TRBJ2-7,TRBV18,.,14,CASSFGGHSYEQYF,TGTGCCAGCTCGTTCGGAGGGCACTCCTACGAGCAGTACTTC
TRBD2,TRBJ2-7,TRBV7-2,medium-sized,14,CASSYVAGAYEQYF,TGTGCCAGCAGCTACGTGGCGGGAGCCTACGAGCAGTACTTC
TRBD2,TRBJ2-5,TRBV2,few,15,CASSDLAGGQETQYF,TGTGCCAGCAGTGACCTAGCGGGGGGGCAAGAGACCCAGTACTTC
.,TRBJ2-1,TRBV24-1,.,16,CATSDSSGVHGNEQFF,TGTGCCACCAGTGATTCGTCGGGGGTTCATGGGAATGAGCAGTTCTTC
.,TRBJ2-7,TRBV12-3/TRBV12-4,.,12,CASTFSRYEQYF,TGTGCCAGCACCTTTTCCAGGTACGAGCAGTACTTC
TRBD1,TRBJ1-6,TRBV5-5,few,15,CASSLGGQGNSPLHF,TGTGCCAGCAGCTTGGGGGGACAGGGGAATTCACCCCTCCACTTT
.,TRBJ2-3,TRBV11-3,.,15,CASSDGRWSTDTQYF,TGTGCCAGCAGCGATGGACGTTGGAGCACAGATACGCAGTATTTT
TRBD1,TRBJ1-5,TRBV6-1,.,10,CASRGQLQHF,TGTGCCAGCAGGGGACAGCTCCAGCATTTT
TRBD2,TRBJ2-7,TRBV9,few,14,CASSPGLVSYEQYF,TGTGCCAGCAGCCCGGGACTAGTCAGCTACGAGCAGTACTTC
.,TRBJ1-3,TRBV6-5,many,17,CASTPVGAGASGNTIYF,TGTGCCAGCACCCCGGTCGGGGCAGGAGCCTCTGGAAACACCATATATTTT
.,TRBJ2-1,TRBV29-1,few,14,CSVLPYEGEDEQFF,TGCAGCGTTCTGCCCTATGAAGGGGAGGATGAGCAGTTCTTC
.,TRBJ1-4,TRBV19,.,14,CASTRSGASEKLFF,TGTGCCAGTACCCGTTCGGGGGCGAGTGAAAAACTGTTTTTT
.,TRBJ2-1,TRBV19,many,13,CASSTGLFNEQFF,TGTGCCAGTAGTACGGGGCTGTTCAATGAGCAGTTCTTC
.,TRBJ1-3,TRBV5-1,.,12,CASRKSGNTIYF,TGCGCCAGCAGGAAGTCTGGAAACACCATATATTTT
.,TRBJ2-1,TRBV12-3/TRBV12-4,many,15,CASTRLRGDYNEQFF,TGTGCCAGCACCCGTTTAAGGGGGGACTACAATGAGCAGTTCTTC
TRBD2,TRBJ2-3,TRBV5-1,.,15,CASSSDGGGLIPQYF,TGTGCCAGCAGCTCCGATGGTGGGGGACTAATACCGCAGTATTTT
.,TRBJ1-5,TRBV7-9,.,13,CASSSGTNQPQHF,TGTGCCAGCAGCTCGGGTACCAATCAGCCCCAGCATTTT
.,TRBJ2-1,TRBV11-2,many,15,CASSLDLSSYNEQFF,TGTGCCAGCAGCTTAGATTTGAGCTCCTACAATGAGCAGTTCTTC
TRBD1,TRBJ2-3,TRBV19,many,15,CASSSSDRGPDTQYF,TGTGCCAGTAGTTCTTCGGACAGGGGGCCAGATACGCAGTATTTT